This TCR beta chain stems from a study of memory CD8 T cells in hepatitis C reinfection. Study in general: Between 12 and 24 weeks after reinfection detection, late samples were drawn.

This CDR3 has 11 residues. Germline V gene lookup returns CDR1 MDHEN and CDR2 SYDVKM. The V end lost 6 bases, the J end lost 3 bases, and 6 bases lay between the germline ends. Time point of the sample: late/post reinfection, 12 to 24 weeks after detection. TCR sequencing was done directly ex vivo on sorted cells, without expansion in vitro. At all three reinfection time points, viable CD3+ CD8+ CD45RO- cells from two donors served as controls. Libraries were prepared by immunoSEQ multiplex PCR; TCRdb keeps only in-frame clonotypes and omits some of them. The sample shows about 4,800 clones, roughly 89% of them seen only once. Notes on the study in general: Conclusions on public clonotypes and secondary clearance were not definitive with about 5 donors.

A note on this clone: No antigen is known for it.

The chain combines TRBV28 with TRBJ2-7; D ambiguous. The TCR originated in a middle-aged man with hepatitis C virus infection. Sequencing was done on a sample of naive CD8+ T cells sorted from blood. The CDR3 DNA is TGTGCCAGCAGCCGTTACTACGAGCAGTACTTC. Residues: CASSRYYEQYF.